A single sample is the source of the 4 T cell receptor beta chains below, sequenced in a study of tumor-infiltrating lymphocytes in oesophageal squamous cell carcinoma. TCRdb analysed the PCR reads with MiXCR anew, one entry per CDR3 protein. The sample consists of about 20,000 distinct CDR3 sequences, around two fifths of them appearing once. The sequencing input was esophageal tumor tissue. These receptors originate from a male donor with esophageal squamous cell carcinoma.

The chain links TRBV11-3 to TRBJ2-5, with 7 bases aligning to TRBD1. The J call may be wrong; the DNA end is better matched by TRBJ2-1. This CDR3 is 12 amino acids long. Germline V gives CDR1 SGHNT, CDR2 YENEEA. In DNA form, the CDR3 reads TGTGCCAGCAGCCAGGGGGTGGATGAGCAGTTCTTC. Translating gives CASSQGVDEQFF.

This chain uses TRBV10-3 with TRBJ2-5; D is possibly TRBD1 (6 bases). The J call is uncertain, as TRBJ2-1 better fits the DNA end. The CDR3 totals 18 residues. CDR1 and CDR2 from the germline V gene are ENHRY and SYGVKD. The CDR3 loop reads CAISETGRISAYYNEQFF. Here the CDR3 DNA reads TGTGCCATCAGTGAGACAGGGCGCATATCGGCGTACTACAATGAGCAGTTCTTC.

Details on this clonotype: A read error may be the cause here, since a much bigger clone is one base away. This chain connects TRBV5-6 to TRBJ2-4; 10 nucleotides agree with TRBD2. The CDR3 covers 16 residues. Germline V gene data show CDR1 as SGHDT and CDR2 as YYEEEE. The J segment lost 13 bases and the V segment lost 5 bases, leaving 18 bases of the junction unmatched. This CDR3 reads CASSSPSGGRYNEQYF. The DNA of the CDR3 is TGTGCCAGCAGTAGCCCTAGCGGGGGTCGCTACAATGAGCAGTACTTC.

This clonotype has at least ten counts. The V gene is TRBV19, the J gene TRBJ1-1; D gene ambiguous. Germline-derived CDR1 and CDR2 are LNHDA and SQIVND (reference sequence). V lost 0 bases and J lost 1, with 9 bases in between. The CDR3 extends over 15 amino acids. The chain's CDR3 is CASSIDTGPNTEAFF. DNA of the CDR3: TGTGCCAGTAGTATAGATACCGGTCCGAACACTGAAGCTTTCTTT.